A selection of T cell receptor beta chains follows, all from one sample in a study of beta chain features in type 1 diabetes. The table came from immunoSEQ multiplex PCR; TCRdb's copy has only in-frame clones and leaves some out. The repertoire holds a few hundred thousand clones, with about 24% as singletons. Specimen: naive CD4+ T cells from blood. All receptors derive from a woman in her 30s with type 1 diabetes. Each CDR3 is given without its conserved first and last residue.

V: TRBV9
J: TRBJ2-5
length: 13
CDR3: ASSVTTGAQETQY

V: TRBV18
J: TRBJ1-5
length: 12
CDR3: ASSLRTDNQPQH

V: TRBV15
J: TRBJ2-2
length: 11
CDR3: ATSRGDTGELF

V: TRBV23-1
J: TRBJ2-5
length: 15
CDR3: ASSRSSRTGVGETQY

V: TRBV28
J: TRBJ2-1
length: 8
CDR3: ASSSREQF

V: TRBV7-9
J: TRBJ2-3
length: 13
CDR3: ASSTGQVETDTQY

V: TRBV30
J: TRBJ1-5
length: 12
CDR3: AWSVGGGFQPQH

V: TRBV4-1
J: TRBJ2-5
length: 13
CDR3: ASSQGTSGQETQY

V: TRBV6-5
J: TRBJ2-1
length: 11
CDR3: ASSRVRYNEQF

V: TRBV27
J: TRBJ2-1
length: 14
CDR3: ASSIRAGVSYNEQF

V: TRBV7-2
J: TRBJ2-4
length: 17
CDR3: ASSPPLASGSLAKNIQY

V: TRBV5-4
J: TRBJ2-2
length: 14
CDR3: ASRIGTGPNTGELF

V: TRBV10-3
J: TRBJ2-5
length: 11
CDR3: AISASGEETQY

V: TRBV15
J: TRBJ2-2
length: 14
CDR3: ATSRVAGAWTGELF

V: TRBV7-2
J: TRBJ2-7
length: 13
CDR3: ASSLGGQGPYEQY

V: TRBV7-3
J: TRBJ2-3
length: 14
CDR3: ASSSRGQGASDTQY

V: TRBV29-1
J: TRBJ1-4
length: 10
CDR3: SVEAGSDLLF

V: TRBV4-1
J: TRBJ2-4
length: 13
CDR3: ASRTNTGAKNIQY

V: TRBV9
J: TRBJ2-5
length: 13
CDR3: ASSKSRVFGETQY

V: TRBV18
J: TRBJ1-1
length: 10
CDR3: ASSPRNTEAF

V: TRBV7-9
J: TRBJ2-3
length: 12
CDR3: ASSRGTNADTQY

V: TRBV25-1
J: TRBJ1-2
length: 11
CDR3: ASRTDHNYGYT

V: TRBV29-1
J: TRBJ2-7
length: 11
CDR3: SVVRVLACEQY

V: TRBV18
J: TRBJ2-2
length: 13
CDR3: ASSPTGVDTGELF

V: TRBV29-1
J: TRBJ2-1
length: 13
CDR3: SATTTFRALDEQF

V: TRBV11-1
J: TRBJ2-1
length: 12
CDR3: ASSLGAINAEQF

V: TRBV29-1
J: TRBJ1-1
length: 13
CDR3: SVGRQGETNTEAF

V: TRBV6-5
J: TRBJ1-2
length: 12
CDR3: ASSQQGPDYGYT

V: TRBV28
J: TRBJ1-2
length: 10
CDR3: ASSPEYYGYT

V: TRBV27
J: TRBJ2-7
length: 11
CDR3: ASSFLDSNEQY

V: TRBV7-3
J: TRBJ2-3
length: 12
CDR3: ASSSRASGNTQY

V: TRBV18
J: TRBJ2-1
length: 13
CDR3: ASSVTGLATHEQF

V: TRBV9
J: TRBJ2-3
length: 13
CDR3: ASSVGLVEVDTQY

V: TRBV18
J: TRBJ2-7
length: 10
CDR3: ASSPEEGEQY

V: TRBV18
J: TRBJ1-2
length: 12
CDR3: ASSPETDNYGYT

V: TRBV2
J: TRBJ2-3
length: 12
CDR3: ASNLDRVADTQY

V: TRBV5-1
J: TRBJ1-1
length: 13
CDR3: ASSLEGGQGTEAF

V: TRBV6-1
J: TRBJ2-1
length: 11
CDR3: ASSEAGDNEQF

V: TRBV7-9
J: TRBJ1-2
length: 11
CDR3: ASSSPGQGGYT

V: TRBV7-2
J: TRBJ2-3
length: 13
CDR3: ASSLDSGSTDTQY